This TCR beta chain was identified during a study of cytomegalovirus exposure and HLA in healthy donors. General study points: Researchers reportedly found TCR beta sequences accurately predicted most subjects' HLA-A and HLA-B alleles.

V was cut by 0 bases and J by 2 bases, with 8 bases left in between. CDR1 and CDR2 from the germline V gene are GTSNPN and SVGIG (reference sequence). The CDR3 extends over 14 amino acids. Note on this clone: Its specificity is not known.

Researchers ran the PCR with 60 Vbeta and 13 Jbeta primers. The method was immunoSEQ multiplex PCR; TCRdb's version includes in-frame clones alone and lacks a portion of them. This repertoire shows 75,000 to 90,000 clones, 55% to 85% found once; its top ten account for around 10%. The sequenced sample consisted of PBMCs. This rearrangement joins TRBV30 to TRBJ1-3, with D unclear. The receptor was isolated from a woman between 35 and 50 years old in good health and CMV-seropositive. The CDR3 sequence is CAWSVPVPGNTIYF. The CDR3 DNA reads TGTGCCTGGAGTGTGCCAGTCCCTGGAAACACCATATATTTT. The whole variable domain, filled in from reference TRBV30 and TRBJ1-3, reads SQTIHQWPATLVQPVGSPLSLECTVEGTSNPNLYWYRQAAGRGLQLLFYSVGIGQISSEVPQNLSASRPQDRQFILSSKKLLLSDSGFYLCAWSVPVPGNTIYFGEGSWLTVV.